These 23 T cell receptor beta chains share one sample of origin, sequenced in a study of radiation and T cells in renal cell carcinoma. Profiled with immunoSEQ multiplex PCR; TCRdb holds only in-frame clones, not every one. The sample has tens of thousands of clones; 70% to 85% are singletons. This sample's time point: baseline pretreatment blood. Treatment here: 15 Gy SBRT to primary tumor, nephrectomy 4 weeks later. Sample: blood, taken from a patient whose treatment included radiotherapy and nephrectomy. These receptors were collected from a man in his sixties with renal cell carcinoma.

The gene calls are TRBV10-1 and TRBJ1-3; TRBD1 might be the D (5 bases). In germline, CDR1 is WNHNN, CDR2 SYGVQD (reference sequence). CDR3 length: 14 residues. The V gene lost 4 bases and the J gene lost 0 bases, with 7 bases spanning the gap. In nucleotides, the CDR3 is TGCGCCAGCAGTGGGGGCATCTCTGGAAACACCATATATTTT. Translated, it gives CASSGGISGNTIYF.

The gene calls are TRBV19 and TRBJ1-5; 9 positions match TRBD1. Looked up from germline, CDR1 is LNHDA and CDR2 is SQIVND (reference sequence). CDR3 length: 16 amino acids. V gave up 4 bases and J gave up 7 bases; unmatched junction bases: 11. Written as DNA, the CDR3 is TGTGCCAGTAGTACCCTCGGACAGGGGATTGTCCAGCCCCAGCATTTT. It yields the protein CASSTLGQGIVQPQHF.

This chain connects TRBV10-3 to TRBJ2-7, with D perhaps TRBD1 or TRBD2 (5 bases each). The CDR3 is made up of 14 amino acids. The V end was cut by 4 bases, the J end by 3 bases, with 13 bases between. Germline V gene sequence: CDR1 ENHRY, CDR2 SYGVKD. The CDR3 nucleotides are TGTGCCATCAGTGGATCCGGGACCGACTACGAGCAGTACTTC. As protein: CAISGSGTDYEQYF.

The chain employs TRBV7-9 and TRBJ2-3; 7 bases fit TRBD2. V lost 5 bases to trimming and J lost 2 bases; unmatched junction nucleotides: 7. There are 15 residues in the CDR3. The germline V gene encodes CDR1 SEHNR and CDR2 FQNEAQ (reference sequence). This chain's CDR3 is CASSDLAETTDTQYF. The CDR3 region has the DNA TGTGCCAGCAGCGATCTAGCGGAGACCACAGATACGCAGTATTTT.

The chain combines TRBV7-7 with TRBJ2-1; D is perhaps TRBD2 (6 bases). The CDR3 has 17 residues. Germline lookup yields CDR1 SSHAT and CDR2 FNYEAQ (reference sequence). Trimming left V 5 bases short and J 0 bases short, with 17 bases between. The CDR3 is CASSPAPAGSSYNEQFF. Here the CDR3 DNA reads TGTGCCAGCAGCCCTGCCCCCGCGGGGAGCTCCTACAATGAGCAGTTCTTC.

The genes are TRBV19 and TRBJ2-1; perhaps D is TRBD1 or TRBD2 (5 bases each). The CDR3 contains 17 residues. The germline CDR1 and CDR2 sequences are LNHDA and SQIVND (reference sequence). V was shortened by 7 bases and J by 0 bases, with 19 bases between the two germline ends. CDR3 DNA: TGTGCCAGTACCCTGGGGTCGGGGACGAGCTCCTACAATGAGCAGTTCTTC. Amino acid sequence: CASTLGSGTSSYNEQFF.

The gene calls are TRBV13 and TRBJ2-2; TRBD1 matches at 8 bases. From germline, CDR1 is PRHDT and CDR2 FYEKMQ (reference sequence). V was pared by 3 bases and J by 4 bases, with 4 bases of the junction left unmatched. The CDR3 length is 15 residues. The CDR3 nucleotides read TGTGCCAGCAGCTTCAGGGGGCGCGTCACCGGGGAGCTGTTTTTT. Protein sequence: CASSFRGRVTGELFF.

V is TRBV5-1 and J is TRBJ2-3; the match to TRBD2 covers 10 bases. The CDR3 is made up of 17 amino acids. Germline CDR1 and CDR2: SGHRS and YFSETQ. The J segment lost 0 bases and the V segment lost 0 bases, leaving 4 bases of the junction unmatched. The DNA for the CDR3 is TGCGCCAGCAGCTTGGCTCTAGCGGGAGTAAGCACAGATACGCAGTATTTT. It encodes CASSLALAGVSTDTQYF.

This CDR3 is CASSRSGGYTF. CDR3 DNA sequence: TGCGCCAGCAGCCGTTCGGGGGGCTACACCTTC. The chain joins TRBV4-3 to TRBJ1-2; D is unclear. V was cut by 4 bases and J by 8 bases, with 8 bases left in between. Germline CDR1 and CDR2: LGHNA and YSLEER. CDR3 length equals 11 residues.

The chain combines TRBV30 with TRBJ1-4; D may be TRBD1 (5 bases). Germline V gene sequence: CDR1 GTSNPN, CDR2 SVGIG (reference sequence). The CDR3 is 14 residues long. V lost 1 base and J 6 bases, leaving 12 bases between the germline ends. CDR3 sequence: CAWSEGLGDEKLFF. DNA for the CDR3: TGTGCCTGGAGTGAGGGGCTCGGGGATGAAAAACTGTTTTTT.

The chain recombines TRBV7-7 with TRBJ2-7; 7 bases are a match to TRBD2. Germline CDR1 SSHAT, CDR2 FNYEAQ (reference sequence). This CDR3 has 13 amino acids. J was trimmed by 8 bases and V by 1 base; bases with no gene match: 5. Written as DNA, the CDR3 is TGTGCCAGCAGCTTAGGCCGGGAGGAGAAGCAGTACTTC. Amino acid sequence: CASSLGREEKQYF.

This chain links TRBV6-6 with TRBJ1-4, with TRBD1 as a possible D gene (5 bases). Germline V gene data show CDR1 as MNHNY and CDR2 as SVGAGI (reference sequence). V lost 7 bases, J lost 8 bases, and 14 bases lay in between. The length of the CDR3 is 13 residues. The DNA of the CDR3 is TGTGCCAGCACTCCCTGGGAGGGGGAAAAACTGTTTTTT. This codes for CASTPWEGEKLFF.

V and J are TRBV19 and TRBJ1-1; D is uncertain. Germline values: CDR1 LNHDA, CDR2 SQIVND (reference sequence). The CDR3 consists of 14 residues. V lost 6 bases to trimming and J lost 1 base, with 12 bases between them. The CDR3 region has the DNA TGTGCCAGTAGACTACGCTGGGCGAACACTGAAGCTTTCTTT. Protein sequence: CASRLRWANTEAFF.

The chain uses TRBV6-5 and TRBJ1-1, with 7 bases matching TRBD1. The CDR3 contains 12 residues. From germline, CDR1 is MNHEY and CDR2 SVGAGI. V shed 6 bases and J 7 bases; nucleotides not matched to a gene: 5. The CDR3 nucleotides read TGTGCCAGCAGCCCTACAGGGGTTGAAGCTTTCTTT. It codes for CASSPTGVEAFF.

The chain employs TRBV28 and TRBJ2-7; D might be TRBD2 (5 bases). The germline V gene has CDR1 MDHEN and CDR2 SYDVKM. The CDR3 covers 11 residues. Trimming cost V 8 bases and J 2 bases, with 7 bases left between them. The CDR3 nucleotides are TGTGCCAGCGCGGGTCCCTACGAGCAGTACTTC. Its translation: CASAGPYEQYF.

This clone was observed a handful of times. V and J are TRBV4-3 and TRBJ2-3; D not resolved. The germline V gene encodes CDR1 LGHNA and CDR2 YSLEER. This CDR3 has 14 residues. Trimming shortened V by 0 bases and J by 5 bases, and 9 bases separated the two germline ends. This CDR3 is CASSQDKLRDTQYF. CDR3 DNA sequence: TGCGCCAGCAGCCAAGATAAACTCAGAGATACGCAGTATTTT.

The chain couples TRBV5-6 to TRBJ2-1; D call uncertain. This CDR3 is built from 15 residues. Trimming removed 7 bases at V and 0 bases at J, with 14 bases between. The V gene's germline CDR1 is SGHDT and CDR2 YYEEEE. For the CDR3, the DNA is TGTGCCAGCGATAAACAGCTGAGCTCCTACAATGAGCAGTTCTTC. This translates into CASDKQLSSYNEQFF. Combining the CDR3 with reference TRBV5-6 and TRBJ2-1 gives the whole variable domain DAGVTQSPTHLIKTRGQQVTLRCSPKSGHDTVSWYQQALGQGPQFIFQYYEEEERQRGNFPDRFSGHQFPNYSSELNVNALLLGDSALYLCASDKQLSSYNEQFFGPGTRLTVL.

The chain carries TRBV5-1 and TRBJ1-1; D ambiguous. This CDR3 has 15 amino acids. Trimming shortened V by 3 bases and J by 1 base, and 13 bases separated the two germline ends. The V gene's germline CDR1 is SGHRS and CDR2 YFSETQ. CDR3 sequence: CASSSQTTPNTEAFF. The CDR3 DNA reads TGCGCCAGCAGCTCGCAAACCACACCGAACACTGAAGCTTTCTTT.

This chain links TRBV5-1 with TRBJ2-7; no clear D. The CDR3 contains 14 residues. The V gene lost 0 bases and the J gene lost 2 bases, with 9 bases spanning the gap. Germline values: CDR1 SGHRS, CDR2 YFSETQ. CDR3 sequence: CASSLALGTYEQYF. The DNA for the CDR3 is TGCGCCAGCAGCTTGGCCCTGGGGACCTACGAGCAGTACTTC.

V and J are TRBV6-5 and TRBJ2-7; TRBD1 agrees at 7 bases. Per the germline V gene, CDR1 is MNHEY and CDR2 is SVGAGI. CDR3 length: 15 residues. Trimming took 5 bases from V and 9 from J; bases not matched to a gene: 16. The CDR3 sequence is CASSPLTGTRRGQYF. DNA of the CDR3: TGTGCCAGCAGTCCCCTGACAGGGACGCGGAGAGGGCAGTACTTC.

The J gene is TRBJ2-5, the V gene TRBV9, with 11 nucleotides matching TRBD2. The V and J ends lost 3 bases and 0 bases, in that order; junction bases with no gene match: 4. This CDR3 region has 16 residues. Germline V lookup: CDR1 SGDLS, CDR2 YYNGEE. Here the CDR3 reads CASSERLAGYQETQYF. For the CDR3, the DNA is TGTGCCAGCAGCGAGAGACTAGCGGGGTACCAAGAGACCCAGTACTTC.

In this sample, this clone turned up once. The V gene is TRBV2, the J gene TRBJ2-2, with 7 bases that match TRBD2. The CDR3 covers 15 residues. Germline V gene data show CDR1 as SNHLY and CDR2 as FYNNEI. Losses at the gene ends were 4 bases for V and 5 bases for J; bases not matched to a gene: 7. The CDR3 bases are TGTGCCAGCAGTGGGGCGGGAGCGGGAACCGGGGAGCTGTTTTTT. Amino acids: CASSGAGAGTGELFF.

This chain joins TRBV7-7 and TRBJ2-3, with TRBD2 matching over 8 bases. Germline lookup yields CDR1 SSHAT and CDR2 FNYEAQ (reference sequence). There are 15 residues in the CDR3. With V trimmed by 5 bases and J by 0 bases, 4 bases remained unmatched. CDR3 in amino acids: CASSPGLASTDTQYF. CDR3 DNA sequence: TGTGCCAGCAGCCCAGGACTAGCTAGCACAGATACGCAGTATTTT.